This passage covers 5 T cell receptor beta chains from one sample sequenced in a study of blood T cell repertoires in COVID-19. Assay: immunoSEQ multiplex PCR; the TCRdb copy retains only in-frame clones and omits some. The sample carries 160,000 or so clones, 83% recorded once. The source material was peripheral blood. Receptors originate from a human donor in a cohort sampled during active COVID-19.

This CDR3 reads CASSLEGTFNGYTF. The CDR3 nucleotides are TGTGCCAGCAGCTTAGAGGGGACTTTCAATGGCTACACCTTC. V usage is TRBV7-2 and J usage is TRBJ1-2, with D possibly matching TRBD1 (5 bases). The germline V gene encodes CDR1 SGHTA and CDR2 FQGNSA. The CDR3 extends over 14 amino acids. Trimming pared 1 base from V and 6 bases from J, leaving 12 bases between.

The V call is TRBV27, the J call TRBJ1-5; no clear D gene. V lost 3 bases, J lost 5 bases, and 11 bases lay in between. Germline CDR1 MNHEY, CDR2 SMNVEV (reference sequence). The CDR3 contains 14 residues. Here the CDR3 DNA reads TGTGCCAGCAGTTTTGGACGGGATCATCAGCCCCAGCATTTT. This translates into CASSFGRDHQPQHF.

V is TRBV10-3 and J is TRBJ1-2, with D uncertain. Between the trimmed V and J ends, which lost 3 bases and 4 bases, there was a span of 15 bases. CDR1 is ENHRY and CDR2 is SYGVKD in the germline V gene. The CDR3 runs 15 residues. The CDR3 here is CAISDGPTKPYGYTF. DNA for the CDR3: TGTGCCATCAGTGACGGTCCTACTAAGCCCTATGGCTACACCTTC.

Only one count was recorded for this clone. This chain joins TRBV4-2 and TRBJ1-3, with D possibly being TRBD1 (5 bases). Trimming stripped 4 bases from V and 4 bases from J, with 14 bases between. The germline gives CDR1 LGHNA, CDR2 YNFKEQ. The CDR3 sequence is 15 residues long. CDR3 bases: TGTGCCAGCAGCCCCACGGAGGGGCCGGGAAACACCATATATTTT. As protein: CASSPTEGPGNTIYF.

In DNA form, the CDR3 reads TGTGCCAGCAGTCGACAGTCTGGCACTGAAGCTTTCTTT. The encoded protein is CASSRQSGTEAFF. The gene calls are TRBV6-5 and TRBJ1-1; possibly TRBD1 for D (5 bases). Per germline, CDR1 MNHEY and CDR2 SVGAGI. Trimming cost V 5 bases and J 4 bases, with 11 bases left between them. The CDR3 sequence is 13 residues long.